This T cell receptor (beta chain) was sequenced for a study of CD8+CD57+ T cells in acquired aplastic anemia. For the study at large: Average DNA yield from sorted CD4+ and CD8+ cells was approximately 3 ug. Study-wide points: Almost 30 CD8+ CDR3 sequences occurred in both the patients and the controls. Significance was not reached for CD8+ Simpson's diversity between patients and controls.

Comments on this clonotype: Its target is unknown.

The CDR3 has 11 residues. Germline V gene lookup returns CDR1 ENHRY and CDR2 SYGVKD. V was cut by 2 bases and J by 4 bases, with 2 bases left in between. The template for TCR beta VDJ and CDR3 sequence profiling was genomic DNA. Each CDR3 protein is one row after TCRdb ran MiXCR on the reads. The data show roughly 40,000 distinct CDR3 sequences, roughly 65% seen once. This receptor was obtained from a human donor in good health, serving as a control. The chain combines TRBV10-3 with TRBJ2-5, with D hard to call. Sequencing was performed on sorted CD4+, CD8+, or CD8+CD57+ T cells (not recorded which) from PBMCs. The CDR3 nucleotides read TGTGCCATCAGTGAGGGAGAGACCCAGTACTTC. It translates to CAISEGETQYF.